The entry below describes one TCR beta chain. The entry originates in a study of T cell changes during pregnancy in multiple sclerosis. V was cut by 0 bases and J by 3 bases, with 10 bases left in between. Germline lookup yields CDR1 SGHAT and CDR2 FQNNGV. There are 15 residues in the CDR3. TCRdb keeps only in-frame clones here, not all; method: immunoSEQ multiplex PCR. The data show tens of thousands of clones, roughly 92% seen once. The source is a female donor with multiple sclerosis, enrolled in a pregnancy study. The chain uses TRBV11-2 and TRBJ2-3; D possibly corresponds to TRBD2 (6 bases). Sample: CD4+ T cells from peripheral blood mononuclear cells, taken in the first trimester of pregnancy. This CDR3 reads CASSLDGAGTDTQYF. CDR3 nucleotide sequence: TGTGCCAGCAGCTTAGATGGGGCGGGAACAGATACGCAGTATTTT. Full variable domain (rest looked up from reference TRBV11-2 and TRBJ2-3): EAGVAQSPRYKIIEKRQSVAFWCNPISGHATLYWYQQILGQGPKLLIQFQNNGVVDDSQLPKDRFSAERLKGVDSTLKIQPAKLEDSAVYLCASSLDGAGTDTQYFGPGTRLTVL.